These 30 T cell receptor beta chains were all obtained from the same sample, sequenced in a study of regulatory T cells in long-lasting Graves disease. In building TCR beta libraries, iRepertoire HTBI primers were used together with Arm-PCR of CDR3 regions. TCRdb recomputed calls from the multiplex PCR reads with MiXCR, one row per CDR3 protein. The data show roughly 500,000 distinct CDR3 sequences, with more than 10% seen just once and 7.5% to 9% held by the top ten. Time point reported: newly diagnosed GD, antithyroid drugs for less than 3 months. After RNA was extracted from PBMCs, the TCR library was made from it. This sample was also put to use in a study of T cells in Graves' hyperthyroidism and ophthalmopathy.

The source was peripheral blood mononuclear cells (PBMCs), collected at new diagnosis, from a patient treated with antithyroid drugs. The receptor set was obtained from a woman under 40 with Graves disease.

Concerning this clonotype: Just one base apart from a much larger clone, this may be a read error. V usage is TRBV10-3 and J usage is TRBJ2-7; TRBD1 matches at 8 bases. CDR1 and CDR2 (germline): ENHRY, SYGVKD. There are 15 residues in the CDR3. Trimming at V came to 5 bases and at J to 2 bases, leaving 8 bases not matched to a gene. CDR3 region: CAISHRDRRPYEQYF. CDR3 sequence (DNA): TGTGCCATCAGTCACCGGGACAGGAGACCCTACGAGCAGTACTTC.

In its sample, this clonotype was seen many times. The chain joins TRBV3-1 to TRBJ1-6; a possible D gene is TRBD1 (6 bases). In germline, CDR1 is LGHDT, CDR2 YNNKEL (reference sequence). CDR3 length: 16 amino acids. Deletions cut 4 bases from V and 8 bases from J, with 18 bases between. The CDR3 nucleotides are TGTGCCAGCAGCCGAAAGATGGGCCCAGGGGATTCACCCCTCCACTTT. Residues: CASSRKMGPGDSPLHF. Combining the CDR3 with reference TRBV3-1 and TRBJ1-6 gives the whole variable domain DTAVSQTPKYLVTQMGNDKSIKCEQNLGHDTMYWYKQDSKKFLKIMFSYNNKELIINETVPNRFSPKSPDKAHLNLHINSLELGDSAVYFCASSRKMGPGDSPLHFGNGTRLTVT.

Points on this clonotype: A junction boundary mismatches the germline segment, possibly from a read error. This chain connects TRBV10-3 to TRBJ2-2, with D perhaps matching TRBD1 or TRBD2 (5 bases each). CDR1 is ENHRY and CDR2 is SYGVKD in the germline V gene. There are 16 residues in the CDR3. CDR3 region: CAISESGGANAGELFF. The CDR3 DNA sequence: TGTGCCATCAGTGAGTCTGGGGGAGCGAACGCCGGGGAGCTGTTTTTT.

This clonotype was counted a few times. Since a much larger clone is just one base distant, this may be a read error. The gene calls are TRBV29-1 and TRBJ2-3; TRBD1 is a possible D gene (6 bases). The J call may be mistaken, given a closer DNA end match to TRBJ1-5. The CDR3 contains 12 residues. Germline V gene lookup returns CDR1 SQVTM and CDR2 ANQGSEA. The CDR3 is CSVRDTTDTQHF. DNA of the CDR3: TGCAGCGTTAGGGACACCACAGATACGCAGCATTTT.

The table lists this clonotype with many counts. The chain is built from TRBV18 and TRBJ1-2; D gene uncertain. CDR1 KGHSH and CDR2 LQKENI come from the germline V gene. The CDR3 spans 15 residues. Trimming took 6 bases from V and 5 from J, leaving 19 bases between them. CDR3 sequence (DNA): TGTGCCAGCTCCCCTCCTGTGTCTTTCGGGTATGGCTACACCTTC. This encodes CASSPPVSFGYGYTF.

This clonotype was seen more than once but under ten times. The V and J genes are TRBV28 and TRBJ1-4; maybe TRBD1 (5 bases). Trimming removed 6 bases at V and 3 bases at J, with 20 bases between. The germline CDR1 and CDR2 sequences are MDHEN and SYDVKM. This CDR3 has 17 amino acids. The CDR3 sequence is CASRPDNWGRANEKLFF. The CDR3 nucleotides are TGTGCCAGCAGACCGGACAACTGGGGACGCGCTAATGAAAAACTGTTTTTT. Full variable domain (missing parts from reference TRBV28 and TRBJ1-4): DVKVTQSSRYLVKRTGEKVFLECVQDMDHENMFWYRQDPGLGLRLIYFSYDVKMKEKGDIPEGYSVSREKKERFSLILESASTNQTSMYLCASRPDNWGRANEKLFFGSGTQLSVL.

This clonotype was observed many times. The V call is TRBV6-1, the J call TRBJ2-7, with D perhaps matching TRBD1 or TRBD2 (5 bases each). V lost 8 bases to trimming and J lost 6 bases, with 26 bases between them. The CDR3 runs to 16 residues. The germline V gene encodes CDR1 MNHNS and CDR2 SASEGT. CDR3 nucleotides: TGTGCCAGCTGCAAAGCCTGGGACCGCTATTCTTCCGAGCAGTACTTC. Its translation is CASCKAWDRYSSEQYF.

This clonotype was observed a few times. The rearrangement joins TRBV7-2 to TRBJ1-5; D is unclear. Germline V CDR1 and CDR2: SGHTA, FQGNSA. Trimming took 4 bases from V and 7 from J, leaving 8 bases between them. The CDR3 has 12 amino acids. CDR3 in amino acids: CASSYVEQPQHF. CDR3 in DNA: TGTGCCAGCAGCTATGTCGAGCAGCCCCAGCATTTT.

This clonotype came up many times. This chain links TRBV6-1 with TRBJ2-1; 8 bases are shared with TRBD1. CDR3 length: 17 amino acids. The J segment lost 7 bases and the V segment lost 5 bases, leaving 16 bases of the junction unmatched. CDR1 and CDR2 (germline): MNHNS, SASEGT. In DNA form, the CDR3 reads TGTGCCAGCAGTAAATGGACAGGGAACCCGATGCGGAATGAGCAGTTCTTC. Translated, it gives CASSKWTGNPMRNEQFF.

This clonotype was seen more than once but under ten times. The V gene is TRBV20-1, the J gene TRBJ2-3; 15 bases line up with TRBD2. This CDR3 spans 16 amino acids. Losses at the gene ends were 5 bases for V and 4 bases for J; bases not matched to a gene: 7. Germline V gene sequence: CDR1 DFQATT, CDR2 SNEGSKA (reference sequence). In DNA form, the CDR3 reads TGCAGTGCTCCCCCGGGACTAGCGGGAGGTGCAGATACGCAGTATTTT. As protein: CSAPPGLAGGADTQYF.

This clonotype was picked up many times. V usage is TRBV18 and J usage is TRBJ2-1; tentative D call: TRBD2 (5 bases). This CDR3 spans 15 amino acids. CDR1 is KGHSH, CDR2 LQKENI, per germline. Deletions cut 2 bases from V and 4 bases from J, with 12 bases between. CDR3 nucleotides: TGTGCCAGCTCACCAAAGGACTGGCTGTACAATGAGCAGTTCTTC. Amino acids: CASSPKDWLYNEQFF.

About this clonotype itself: A read error is likely here: a far larger clone is one base away. V usage is TRBV9 and J usage is TRBJ2-3; perhaps TRBD1 as D (5 bases). The last part of the DNA fits TRBJ1-1 better; the J call may be wrong. The CDR3 covers 13 residues. CDR1 and CDR2 from the germline V gene are SGDLS and YYNGEE. CDR3 coding DNA: TGTGCCAGCAGCGTAGGGGATGGGGCAAAAGCTTTCTTT. Translating gives CASSVGDGAKAFF.

This clonotype has a count of ten or more. The chain has TRBV2 and TRBJ2-1, with D unclear. V shed 4 bases and J shed 9 bases, with 10 bases lying between them. CDR1 SNHLY and CDR2 FYNNEI come from the germline V gene. The CDR3 loop spans 12 amino acids. The CDR3 here is CASSGLRTEQFF. CDR3 sequence (DNA): TGTGCCAGCAGTGGACTCAGGACTGAGCAGTTCTTC.

This clonotype was picked up many times. The chain uses TRBV6-1 and TRBJ1-3; the D gene is possibly TRBD1 (6 bases). CDR1 and CDR2 (germline): MNHNS, SASEGT. The V gene lost 6 bases and the J gene lost 0 bases, with 12 bases spanning the gap. CDR3 length: 15 amino acids. CDR3 loop: CASREGGFSGNTIYF. CDR3 DNA sequence: TGTGCCAGCAGAGAGGGGGGGTTCTCTGGAAACACCATATATTTT.

In the case of this clonotype: Only one base separates this from a far larger clonotype, so it likely reflects a read error. The chain couples TRBV6-2 or TRBV6-3 to TRBJ2-1; 10 bases are shared with TRBD1. Germline trimming cut 5 bases from V and 13 bases from J; bases unmatched to any gene: 14. CDR1 is MNHEY and CDR2 is SVGEGT in the germline V gene. This CDR3 has 15 residues. CDR3 amino acids: CASSEGQGQFETQFF. CDR3 bases: TGTGCCAGCAGTGAGGGACAGGGGCAATTCGAGACCCAGTTCTTC.

This clonotype was found a few times. The V call is TRBV6-5, the J call TRBJ1-2, with D uncertain. The V and J ends lost 3 bases and 8 bases respectively, with 13 bases between them. This CDR3 region has 13 residues. Germline V gene data show CDR1 as MNHEY and CDR2 as SVGAGI. The CDR3 is CASSYSGWRGYTF. CDR3 nucleotide sequence: TGTGCCAGCAGTTATTCCGGTTGGCGGGGCTACACCTTC.

This clonotype was counted ten times or more. The chain links TRBV28 to TRBJ2-7; 8 nucleotides align to TRBD1. Germline V lookup: CDR1 MDHEN, CDR2 SYDVKM. With V trimmed by 9 bases and J by 3 bases, 10 bases remained unmatched. CDR3 size: 14 residues. The CDR3, as DNA: TGTGCCAGTATCCCCCGGGACAGGTTCTACGAGCAGTACTTC. It is translated as CASIPRDRFYEQYF. Drawing the rest from reference TRBV28 and TRBJ2-7, the complete variable domain is DVKVTQSSRYLVKRTGEKVFLECVQDMDHENMFWYRQDPGLGLRLIYFSYDVKMKEKGDIPEGYSVSREKKERFSLILESASTNQTSMYLCASIPRDRFYEQYFGPGTRLTVT.

This chain uses TRBV19 with TRBJ2-7; D unresolved. V lost 7 bases and J lost 4, with 14 bases in between. Germline V gene lookup returns CDR1 LNHDA and CDR2 SQIVND (reference sequence). The length of the CDR3 is 13 residues. In DNA, the CDR3 is TGTGCCAGTATGGACGCGTTCGGATACGAGCAGTACTTC. Translating gives CASMDAFGYEQYF.

In its sample, this clonotype was seen many times. V gene TRBV13 combines with J gene TRBJ1-6; 9 nucleotides align to TRBD1. The CDR3 is made up of 13 amino acids. Per the germline V gene, CDR1 is PRHDT and CDR2 is FYEKMQ (reference sequence). Trimming took 5 bases from V and 9 from J; bases not matched to a gene: 2. The CDR3 spells CASSGTGPSPLHF. CDR3 DNA sequence: TGTGCCAGCAGCGGGACAGGGCCTTCACCCCTCCACTTT.

This clonotype was detected ten times or more. The chain combines TRBV27 with TRBJ2-5; the D is unclear. This CDR3 contains 14 residues. V was pared by 6 bases and J by 1 base, with 12 bases between. Germline V gene lookup returns CDR1 MNHEY and CDR2 SMNVEV (reference sequence). In DNA, the CDR3 is TGTGCCAGCAGCATCGATCAGGTCCAAGAGACCCAGTACTTC. Its protein is CASSIDQVQETQYF.

This clonotype was detected ten times or more. The chain combines TRBV6-1 with TRBJ1-4; D gene ambiguous. Per the germline V gene, CDR1 is MNHNS and CDR2 is SASEGT. The CDR3 has 15 residues. V shed 6 bases and J shed 7 bases, with 18 bases lying between them. CDR3 region: CASSHTDPRREKLFF. The CDR3 nucleotides are TGTGCCAGCAGCCATACAGATCCCCGGCGTGAAAAACTGTTTTTT.

This clonotype occurred many times. This rearrangement joins TRBV30 to TRBJ1-2; TRBD1 matches 10 bases. CDR3 length: 13 amino acids. Trimming removed 3 bases from V and 7 bases from J; junction bases left unmatched: 5. CDR1 is GTSNPN and CDR2 is SVGIG in the germline V gene (reference sequence). CDR3 nucleotide sequence: TGTGCCTGGAGCAGCGACAGGGGGCTTGGCTACACCTTC. Encoded protein: CAWSSDRGLGYTF.

This clonotype was detected a few times. The rearrangement links TRBV13 to TRBJ1-3; D not certain. The CDR3 consists of 14 residues. Germline V lookup: CDR1 PRHDT, CDR2 FYEKMQ (reference sequence). The V end was cut by 5 bases, the J end by 0 bases, with 8 bases between. CDR3: CASSATASGNTIYF. Here the CDR3 DNA reads TGTGCCAGCAGCGCAACAGCCTCTGGAAACACCATATATTTT.

Concerning this clonotype: One end of the junction fails to match germline, which may point to a read error. The chain combines TRBV5-1 with TRBJ2-7; D gene ambiguous. The CDR3 consists of 13 residues. Germline-derived CDR1 and CDR2 are SGHRS and YFSETQ. Here the CDR3 DNA reads TGCGCCAGCAGCTTGGGAGGTACCTACGATCAGTACTTC. Translation gives CASSLGGTYDQYF. Complete variable domain (other parts from reference TRBV5-1 and TRBJ2-7): KAGVTQTPRYLIKTRGQQVTLSCSPISGHRSVSWYQQTPGQGLQFLFEYFSETQRNKGNFPGRFSGRQFSNSRSEMNVSTLELGDSALYLCASSLGGTYDQYFGPGTRLTVT.

In its sample, this clonotype was seen a few times. The genes are TRBV3-1 and TRBJ1-4, with D uncertain. Trimming removed 0 bases from V and 17 bases from J, with 16 bases in between. CDR1 and CDR2 from the germline V gene are LGHDT and YNNKEL (reference sequence). The CDR3 has 13 amino acids. CDR3 sequence: CASSQDRGRPFFF. The DNA for the CDR3 is TGTGCCAGCAGCCAAGATCGCGGGCGGCCCTTCTTTTTT.

This clonotype was seen many times. The chain carries TRBV11-3 and TRBJ2-1, with 8 bases identical to TRBD1. The germline gives CDR1 SGHNT, CDR2 YENEEA. CDR3 length: 17 residues. The trim removed 5 bases at V and 6 bases at J, leaving 15 bases unmatched. The CDR3 region is CASSQPVDGTGTNEQFF. The CDR3 DNA sequence: TGTGCCAGCAGCCAGCCGGTAGATGGGACAGGAACCAATGAGCAGTTCTTC. The full variable domain, rest sourced from reference TRBV11-3 and TRBJ2-1, is EAGVVQSPRYKIIEKKQPVAFWCNPISGHNTLYWYLQNLGQGPELLIRYENEEAVDDSQLPKDRFSAERLKGVDSTLKIQPAELGDSAVYLCASSQPVDGTGTNEQFFGPGTRLTVL.

The V gene is TRBV15, the J gene TRBJ2-1, with 11 bases matching TRBD1. The germline V gene has CDR1 LNHNV and CDR2 YYDKDF (reference sequence). The junction had 5 bases not matched to a gene; V was cut back by 2 bases and J by 5 bases. The CDR3 extends over 16 amino acids. The CDR3 loop reads CATSRSRDRGDNEQFF. The CDR3, as DNA: TGTGCCACCAGCAGATCCCGGGACAGGGGGGACAATGAGCAGTTCTTC.

This clonotype has just a few counts. This chain uses TRBV4-1 with TRBJ2-7; tentative D call: TRBD2 (6 bases). CDR3 length: 13 amino acids. Trimming pared 7 bases from V and 4 bases from J, leaving 14 bases between. Germline V gene sequence: CDR1 MGHRA, CDR2 YSYEKL. CDR3 sequence reads: CASKGTGRYEQYF. The CDR3 DNA reads as TGCGCCAGCAAGGGGACTGGGAGGTACGAGCAGTACTTC.

The V call is TRBV4-1, the J call TRBJ2-1, with 8 bases aligning to TRBD2. The V and J ends lost 4 bases and 0 bases, in that order; junction bases with no gene match: 17. The CDR3 extends over 20 amino acids. CDR1 and CDR2 (germline): MGHRA, YSYEKL. CDR3 sequence (DNA): TGCGCCAGCAGCCCCCTACTTTCCTCCTTAGCGGGGAGCTCCTACAATGAGCAGTTCTTC. Its translation is CASSPLLSSLAGSSYNEQFF.

The sample holds many counts of this clonotype. The chain employs TRBV7-9 and TRBJ2-1; 13 bases agree with TRBD2. This CDR3 is built from 19 residues. V dropped 3 bases and J dropped 0; count of bases not matched to a gene: 8. CDR1 SEHNR and CDR2 FQNEAQ come from the germline V gene (reference sequence). Written as DNA, the CDR3 is TGTGCCAGCAGCTTCCGACTAGCGGGAGGTAAAATCTCCTACAATGAGCAGTTCTTC. It encodes CASSFRLAGGKISYNEQFF.